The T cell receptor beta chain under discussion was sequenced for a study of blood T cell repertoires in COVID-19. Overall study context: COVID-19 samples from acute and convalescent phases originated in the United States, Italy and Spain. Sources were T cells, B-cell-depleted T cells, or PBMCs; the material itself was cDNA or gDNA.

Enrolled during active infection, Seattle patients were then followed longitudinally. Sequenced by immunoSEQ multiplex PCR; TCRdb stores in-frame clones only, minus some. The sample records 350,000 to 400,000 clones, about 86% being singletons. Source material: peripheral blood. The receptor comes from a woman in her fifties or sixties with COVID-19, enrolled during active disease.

DNA for the CDR3: TGTGCCTGGACCTTCGGACAGCTGAACACTGAAGCTTTCTTT. Amino acid sequence: CAWTFGQLNTEAFF. V and J are TRBV30 and TRBJ1-1, with a possible D match to TRBD1 (6 bases). V lost 4 bases, J lost 0 bases, and 12 bases lay in between. The CDR3 has 14 residues. Germline CDR1 is GTSNPN and CDR2 is SVGIG (reference sequence).